This T cell receptor (beta chain) was found in a study of CD8+ T cells in alopecia areata. Study-level background: Twice a day, 5 to 10 mg of oral tofacitinib was administered to treated patients. Treatment ran 6 to 18 months, with 6 months of follow-up afterward.

The treatment denotes: oral pan-JAK inhibitor, 5-10 mg twice daily. As part of sample collection, lesional scalp punch biopsies and peripheral blood were taken from alopecia areata patients. Trimming removed 3 bases at V and 5 bases at J, with 19 bases between. The germline gives CDR1 SGHAT, CDR2 FQNNGV. The CDR3 length is 17 residues. In each case, RNA was isolated and then reverse transcribed into cDNA as the sequencing template. TCRdb keeps only in-frame clones here, not all; method: immunoSEQ multiplex PCR. The data show 90,000 to 150,000 clones, around 53% seen once. The chain joins TRBV11-2 to TRBJ1-4; the D is unclear. The TCR comes from a human donor with alopecia areata. This specimen consisted of CD4+ T cells sorted from blood, obtained at week 4, from a patient treated with tofacitinib. DNA of the CDR3: TGTGCCAGCAGCTTCGGCCAGGCTTGGTCGGGGAATGAAAAACTGTTTTTT. Translating gives CASSFGQAWSGNEKLFF.